Below, 31 T cell receptor beta chains from the same sample are listed, as sequenced in a study of T cell responses to AZD1222 COVID-19 vaccine. Measured with immunoSEQ multiplex PCR; TCRdb has only the in-frame clones, and not every one. This sample carries approximately 150,000 clones, 85% to 95% of them seen once, and the ten largest clones take around 2.3%. The sequenced sample was peripheral blood, obtained on day 0 of AZD1222 vaccination. These receptor sequences come from an adult in good health.

The J gene is TRBJ1-6, the V gene TRBV5-6; 8 bases fit TRBD1. The CDR3 extends over 16 amino acids. J gave up 9 bases and V 0 bases, and 8 bases lay outside the gene matches. Germline V gene lookup returns CDR1 SGHDT and CDR2 YYEEEE. The CDR3 loop reads CASSLGTGWDLSPLHF. The DNA for the CDR3 is TGTGCCAGCAGCTTGGGGACAGGGTGGGATCTTTCACCCCTCCACTTT.

The rearrangement links TRBV5-4 to TRBJ1-2; the match to TRBD1 covers 7 bases. The V and J ends lost 3 bases and 0 bases, in that order; junction bases with no gene match: 2. In germline, CDR1 is SGHNT, CDR2 YYREEE (reference sequence). This CDR3 spans 14 amino acids. Written as DNA, the CDR3 is TGTGCCAGCAGCTCGACAGGGACTAACTATGGCTACACCTTC. Amino acids: CASSSTGTNYGYTF.

CDR3 protein: CASSSLQGYHYGYTF. CDR3 sequence (DNA): TGTGCCAGCAGTTCGCTACAGGGATATCACTATGGCTACACCTTC. The rearrangement uses TRBV28 and TRBJ1-2, with a weak D call TRBD1 (6 bases). The CDR3 has 15 residues. The V and J ends lost 4 bases and 3 bases respectively, with 15 bases between them. From germline, CDR1 is MDHEN and CDR2 SYDVKM.

This sequence joins TRBV4-2 and TRBJ2-2; D is possibly TRBD1 (5 bases). The CDR3 spans 16 residues. Germline V gene data show CDR1 as LGHNA and CDR2 as YNFKEQ. Between the trimmed V and J ends, which lost 3 bases and 2 bases, there was a span of 13 bases. In DNA, the CDR3 is TGTGCCAGCAGCCAGGGAACTGGGGCCAACACCGGGGAGCTGTTTTTT. Protein sequence: CASSQGTGANTGELFF.

In this sample, this clone turned up a few times. The chain employs TRBV6-2 or TRBV6-3 and TRBJ2-2, with unresolved D. Trimming took off 2 bases at V and 8 bases at J, with 12 bases between the two ends. In germline, CDR1 is MNHEY, CDR2 SVGEGT. The CDR3 has 14 residues. DNA of the CDR3: TGTGCCAGCAGTTACCGGCTCGTCGGGGGGGAGCTGTTTTTT. It translates to CASSYRLVGGELFF.

The rearrangement uses TRBV19 and TRBJ1-1; a weak D match, TRBD1 (5 bases). CDR3 length equals 14 residues. Germline CDR1 reads LNHDA; CDR2 reads SQIVND (reference sequence). V was cut by 1 base and J by 5 bases, with 11 bases left in between. The CDR3 bases are TGTGCCAGTAGTATAGGGCAGGGAAAGACTGAAGCTTTCTTT. Translating gives CASSIGQGKTEAFF. Full variable domain (missing parts from reference TRBV19 and TRBJ1-1): DGGITQSPKYLFRKEGQNVTLSCEQNLNHDAMYWYRQDPGQGLRLIYYSQIVNDFQKGDIAEGYSVSREKKESFPLTVTSAQKNPTAFYLCASSIGQGKTEAFFGQGTRLTVV.

The chain recombines TRBV5-5 with TRBJ2-7; D not certain. The CDR3 extends over 14 amino acids. V gave up 1 base and J gave up 0 bases, with 8 bases separating them. From germline, CDR1 is SGHKS and CDR2 YYEKEE (reference sequence). CDR3 DNA: TGTGCCAGCAGCTTGCGTCCGGACTCCTACGAGCAGTACTTC. Translation gives CASSLRPDSYEQYF.

This chain joins TRBV25-1 and TRBJ2-5; 10 nucleotides line up with TRBD1. Trimming took 6 bases from V and 2 from J; bases not matched to a gene: 3. The CDR3 has 14 amino acids. Germline loops: CDR1 MGHDK, CDR2 SYGVNS. For the CDR3, the DNA is TGTGCCAGCAGCATGGGACAGGGGCAAGAGACCCAGTACTTC. Translating it yields CASSMGQGQETQYF. Drawing the rest from reference TRBV25-1 and TRBJ2-5, the complete variable domain is EADIYQTPRYLVIGTGKKITLECSQTMGHDKMYWYQQDPGMELHLIHYSYGVNSTEKGDLSSESTVSRIRTEHFPLTLESARPSHTSQYLCASSMGQGQETQYFGPGTRLLVL.

The chain has TRBV2 and TRBJ1-6; 8 bases fit TRBD1. This CDR3 spans 14 amino acids. Trimming took 6 bases from V and 11 from J; bases not matched to a gene: 9. Germline CDR1 SNHLY, CDR2 FYNNEI. CDR3 nucleotide sequence: TGTGCCAGCAGCGGGACAGGAGGGAGGGCACCCCTCCACTTT. Translation gives CASSGTGGRAPLHF.

The rearrangement uses TRBV12-1 and TRBJ2-7; the table's D call TRBD2 went unverified against the DNA. TRBV12-1 is a pseudogene locus. CDR3 length: 15 residues. CDR3 protein: CASSFITGDSYEQYF. CDR3 sequence (DNA): TGTGCCAGCAGCTTTATTACGGGGGACTCCTACGAGCAGTACTTC.

The sample holds one count of this clone. J is TRBJ1-2 and V is TRBV5-4, with a possible D match to TRBD1 (5 bases). Germline CDR1 and CDR2: SGHNT and YYREEE (reference sequence). This CDR3 region has 18 residues. Deletions cut 2 bases from V and 8 bases from J, with 28 bases between. The CDR3 sequence: CASSLTRAQGDLPRGYTF. CDR3 DNA: TGTGCCAGCAGCTTAACCAGGGCCCAGGGAGACTTGCCAAGGGGCTACACCTTC.

V is TRBV6-2 or TRBV6-3 and J is TRBJ1-1; D may be TRBD1 (6 bases). There are 15 residues in the CDR3. Per the germline V gene, CDR1 is MNHEY and CDR2 is SVGEGT. V was trimmed by 4 bases and J by 7 bases, leaving 19 bases between them. This CDR3 is CASSSHSRGRVEAFF. The CDR3 DNA is TGTGCCAGCAGTTCGCATTCCAGGGGCCGGGTTGAAGCTTTCTTT.

The V call is TRBV7-7, the J call TRBJ2-5; 9 positions agree with TRBD1. Germline V gene sequence: CDR1 SSHAT, CDR2 FNYEAQ (reference sequence). V was pared by 8 bases and J by 7 bases, with 8 bases of the junction left unmatched. The CDR3 consists of 13 residues. The CDR3 loop reads CASGPGTGRTQYF. The CDR3 nucleotides are TGTGCCAGCGGGCCCGGGACAGGGAGGACCCAGTACTTC. Using reference TRBV7-7 and TRBJ2-5 for the parts outside the CDR3, the full variable domain is GAGVSQSPRYKVTKRGQDVTLRCDPISSHATLYWYQQALGQGPEFLTYFNYEAQPDKSGLPSDRFSAERPEGSISTLTIQRTEQRDSAMYRCASGPGTGRTQYFGPGTRLLVL.

J is TRBJ1-2 and V is TRBV5-1; a possible D gene is TRBD1 (6 bases). The germline V and J ends were trimmed by 1 base and 8 bases, with 12 bases remaining between them. The CDR3 has 13 amino acids. The germline CDR1 and CDR2 sequences are SGHRS and YFSETQ. In DNA, the CDR3 is TGCGCCAGCAGCTTGAGTCAACAGGGCGGCTACACCTTC. It specifies CASSLSQQGGYTF. Filled out from reference TRBV5-1 and TRBJ1-2, the complete variable domain reads KAGVTQTPRYLIKTRGQQVTLSCSPISGHRSVSWYQQTPGQGLQFLFEYFSETQRNKGNFPGRFSGRQFSNSRSEMNVSTLELGDSALYLCASSLSQQGGYTFGSGTRLTVV.

The rearrangement joins TRBV6-5 to TRBJ1-4; TRBD1 is a possible D gene (5 bases). CDR1 is MNHEY and CDR2 is SVGAGI in the germline V gene. The CDR3 length is 15 residues. V was shortened by 2 bases and J by 7 bases, with 14 bases between the two germline ends. The CDR3 region has the DNA TGTGCCAGCAGTTACGTCCCAGGGCGCCCTGAAAAACTGTTTTTT. Translated, it gives CASSYVPGRPEKLFF.

This clone was counted a few times. The genes are TRBV6-6 and TRBJ1-1, with a tentative D call TRBD1 (6 bases). The CDR3 totals 18 residues. Trimming stripped 5 bases from V and 1 base from J, with 23 bases between. The V gene's germline CDR1 is MNHNY and CDR2 SVGAGI (reference sequence). This CDR3 reads CASSPLRPLGTQNTEAFF. As DNA, the CDR3 is TGTGCCAGCAGTCCACTCAGACCGTTGGGGACACAGAACACTGAAGCTTTCTTT.

The genes are TRBV7-9 and TRBJ2-6; unclear D gene. This CDR3 region has 16 residues. Looked up from germline, CDR1 is SEHNR and CDR2 is FQNEAQ (reference sequence). The V end was cut by 1 base, the J end by 0 bases, with 7 bases between. CDR3 coding DNA: TGTGCCAGCAGCTTAGTCCTCCCCTCTGGGGCCAACGTCCTGACTTTC. As protein: CASSLVLPSGANVLTF.

The chain couples TRBV5-4 to TRBJ2-1, with a tentative D call TRBD1 (5 bases). The V end lost 0 bases, the J end lost 13 bases, and 14 bases lay between the germline ends. The CDR3 length is 13 residues. Germline V gene sequence: CDR1 SGHNT, CDR2 YYREEE (reference sequence). The CDR3, as DNA: TGTGCCAGCAGCTTGGGGCAGGGTCGCCCCCAGTTCTTC. Translating it yields CASSLGQGRPQFF.

The chain carries TRBV7-2 and TRBJ1-5, with 7 bases aligning to TRBD1. This CDR3 spans 15 amino acids. Trimming cost V 5 bases and J 3 bases; bases outside gene matches: 7. Per the germline V gene, CDR1 is SGHTA and CDR2 is FQGNSA. The CDR3 region has the DNA TGTGCCAGCAGCGAACAGGGGACAAACAATCAGCCCCAGCATTTT. This encodes CASSEQGTNNQPQHF.

The chain couples TRBV19 to TRBJ2-1, with TRBD1 identical over 7 bases. Germline trimming cut 4 bases from V and 2 bases from J; bases unmatched to any gene: 5. CDR1 and CDR2 (germline): LNHDA, SQIVND (reference sequence). The CDR3 length is 15 residues. This CDR3 reads CASSSRDSPYNEQFF. The CDR3 nucleotides read TGTGCCAGTAGTAGCCGGGACAGTCCCTACAATGAGCAGTTCTTC.

V gene TRBV5-1 combines with J gene TRBJ1-5; weak D call: TRBD1 (5 bases). Germline values: CDR1 SGHRS, CDR2 YFSETQ. V dropped 4 bases and J dropped 2 bases, with 19 bases sitting between them. The CDR3 has 17 residues. The CDR3 is CASSTGYGSEGNQPQHF. CDR3 nucleotide sequence: TGCGCCAGCAGCACAGGCTATGGATCCGAGGGCAATCAGCCCCAGCATTTT.

This chain connects TRBV27 to TRBJ2-3, with D hard to call. This CDR3 spans 13 amino acids. V was clipped by 3 bases and J by 5 bases, with 9 bases between them. Germline assignment: CDR1 MNHEY and CDR2 SMNVEV (reference sequence). The CDR3 region has the DNA TGTGCCAGCAGTTTCCTAGGCGGAGATACGCAGTATTTT. This codes for CASSFLGGDTQYF.

CDR3 sequence: CASSLMIRGGLTDTQYF. CDR3 nucleotide sequence: TGTGCCAGCAGCTTAATGATCCGGGGGGGCCTCACAGATACGCAGTATTTT. This rearrangement joins TRBV7-3 to TRBJ2-3, with 8 bases identical to TRBD2. Germline loops: CDR1 SGHTA, CDR2 FQGTGA. V lost 1 base, J lost 2 bases, and 8 bases stayed unmatched. This CDR3 has 17 residues.

The rearrangement joins TRBV7-3 to TRBJ1-1; possible D gene TRBD1, 5 bases. CDR1 SGHTA and CDR2 FQGTGA come from the germline V gene. V was trimmed by 0 bases and J by 1 base, leaving 12 bases between them. There are 16 residues in the CDR3. The CDR3 DNA reads as TGTGCCAGCAGCTTAACGGGACGGACGGCGAACACTGAAGCTTTCTTT. This codes for CASSLTGRTANTEAFF.

This sequence joins TRBV7-3 and TRBJ2-5; TRBD1 aligns across 10 bases. Losses at the gene ends were 4 bases for V and 4 bases for J; bases not matched to a gene: 6. CDR3 length: 15 amino acids. In germline, CDR1 is SGHTA, CDR2 FQGTGA. CDR3 in DNA: TGTGCCAGCAGCTACGACAGGGGGCGCCGAGAGACCCAGTACTTC. Residues: CASSYDRGRRETQYF.

The genes are TRBV4-1 and TRBJ1-2, with D hard to call. Germline loops: CDR1 MGHRA, CDR2 YSYEKL. The CDR3 is made up of 11 amino acids. V lost 1 base to trimming and J lost 8 bases, with 5 bases between them. The DNA for the CDR3 is TGCGCCAGCAGCCAAGGGTGGGGCTACACCTTC. As protein: CASSQGWGYTF.

This chain uses TRBV3-1 (or the pseudogene TRBV3-2) with TRBJ2-3; 12 nucleotides agree with TRBD2. V was clipped by 2 bases and J by 1 base; unmatched bases: 10. Germline V gene sequence: CDR1 LGHDT, CDR2 YNNKEL (reference sequence). CDR3 length: 19 residues. The CDR3 sequence is CASSQRAPSGGVRTDTQYF. CDR3 DNA sequence: TGTGCCAGCAGCCAAAGGGCACCTAGCGGGGGGGTTCGCACAGATACGCAGTATTTT.

The rearrangement uses TRBV27 and TRBJ1-1, with TRBD1 as a possible D gene (5 bases). Germline V CDR1 and CDR2: MNHEY, SMNVEV (reference sequence). Trimming took 6 bases from V and 2 from J, leaving 13 bases between them. This CDR3 contains 14 residues. CDR3 protein: CASRLQDSNTEAFF. The CDR3 region has the DNA TGTGCCAGCAGACTACAGGATAGCAACACTGAAGCTTTCTTT.

The chain links TRBV6-5 to TRBJ2-1; 8 bases match TRBD2. V trimming: 7 bases; J trimming: 9 bases; junction bases outside the gene matches: 14. This CDR3 spans 15 amino acids. Germline V gene lookup returns CDR1 MNHEY and CDR2 SVGAGI. DNA of the CDR3: TGTGCCAGCACCCCCCAAACTAGCGGACTAGGTGAGCAGTTCTTC. It translates to CASTPQTSGLGEQFF.

This clone was seen once. The chain is built from TRBV19 and TRBJ1-6; perhaps TRBD1 as D (5 bases). Germline V gives CDR1 LNHDA, CDR2 SQIVND (reference sequence). Trimming took off 7 bases at V and 4 bases at J, with 11 bases between the two ends. This CDR3 region has 14 residues. CDR3 region: CASTNSGYNSPLHF. The CDR3 coding sequence is TGTGCCAGTACCAACTCAGGGTATAATTCACCCCTCCACTTT.

This chain joins TRBV19 and TRBJ2-5, with TRBD1 matching over 8 bases. The CDR3 consists of 13 residues. Germline V lookup: CDR1 LNHDA, CDR2 SQIVND (reference sequence). The V gene end was trimmed by 4 bases and the J gene end by 6 bases; junction bases not matched to a gene: 4. The CDR3 is CASSTDRVKTQYF. DNA of the CDR3: TGTGCCAGTAGTACGGACAGGGTGAAGACCCAGTACTTC. The full variable domain, completed using reference TRBV19 and TRBJ2-5, is DGGITQSPKYLFRKEGQNVTLSCEQNLNHDAMYWYRQDPGQGLRLIYYSQIVNDFQKGDIAEGYSVSREKKESFPLTVTSAQKNPTAFYLCASSTDRVKTQYFGPGTRLLVL.